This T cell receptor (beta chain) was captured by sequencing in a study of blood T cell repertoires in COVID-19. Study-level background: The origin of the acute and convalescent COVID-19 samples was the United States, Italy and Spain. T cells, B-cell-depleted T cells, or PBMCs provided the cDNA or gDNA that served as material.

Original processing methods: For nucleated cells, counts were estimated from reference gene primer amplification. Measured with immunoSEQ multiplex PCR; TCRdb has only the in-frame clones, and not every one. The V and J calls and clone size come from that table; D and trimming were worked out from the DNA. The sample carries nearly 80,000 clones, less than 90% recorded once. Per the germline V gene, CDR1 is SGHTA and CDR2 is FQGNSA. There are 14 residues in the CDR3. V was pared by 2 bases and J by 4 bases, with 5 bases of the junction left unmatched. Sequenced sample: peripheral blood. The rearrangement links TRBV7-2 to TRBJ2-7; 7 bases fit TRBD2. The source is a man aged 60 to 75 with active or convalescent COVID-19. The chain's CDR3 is CASSLYGGGYEQYF. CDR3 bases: TGTGCCAGCAGCTTATACGGGGGAGGGTACGAGCAGTACTTC.